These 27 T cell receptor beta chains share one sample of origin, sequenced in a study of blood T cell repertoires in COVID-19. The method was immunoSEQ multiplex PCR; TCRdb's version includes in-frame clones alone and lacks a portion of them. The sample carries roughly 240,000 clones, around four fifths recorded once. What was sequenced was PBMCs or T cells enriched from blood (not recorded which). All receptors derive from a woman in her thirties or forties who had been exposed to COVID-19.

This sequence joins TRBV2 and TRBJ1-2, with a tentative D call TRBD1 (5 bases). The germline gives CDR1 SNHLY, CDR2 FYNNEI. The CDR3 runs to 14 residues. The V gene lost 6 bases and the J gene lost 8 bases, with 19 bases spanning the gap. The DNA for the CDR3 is TGTGCCAGCAGCCTAAGGCCAGGGTCGGGCGGCTACACCTTC. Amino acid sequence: CASSLRPGSGGYTF.

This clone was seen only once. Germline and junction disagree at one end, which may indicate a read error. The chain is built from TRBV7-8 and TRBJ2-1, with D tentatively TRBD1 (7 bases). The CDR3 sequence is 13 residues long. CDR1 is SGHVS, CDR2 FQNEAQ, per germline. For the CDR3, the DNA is TGTGCCAGCAGCCTCCCGGGACTCAGGGGGACAGTCTTC. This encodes CASSLPGLRGTVF.

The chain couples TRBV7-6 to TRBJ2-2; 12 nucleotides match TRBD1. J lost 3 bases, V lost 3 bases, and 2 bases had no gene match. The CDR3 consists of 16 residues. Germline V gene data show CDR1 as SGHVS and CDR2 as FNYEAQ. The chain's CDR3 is CASSFGTGGHTGELFF. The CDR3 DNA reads TGTGCCAGCAGCTTCGGGACAGGGGGCCACACCGGGGAGCTGTTTTTT.

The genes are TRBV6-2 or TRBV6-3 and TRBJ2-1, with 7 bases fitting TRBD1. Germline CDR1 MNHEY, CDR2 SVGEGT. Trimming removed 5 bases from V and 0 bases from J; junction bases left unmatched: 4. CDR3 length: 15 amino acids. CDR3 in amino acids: CASSTGESSYNEQFF. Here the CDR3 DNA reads TGTGCCAGCAGTACAGGGGAGAGCTCCTACAATGAGCAGTTCTTC.

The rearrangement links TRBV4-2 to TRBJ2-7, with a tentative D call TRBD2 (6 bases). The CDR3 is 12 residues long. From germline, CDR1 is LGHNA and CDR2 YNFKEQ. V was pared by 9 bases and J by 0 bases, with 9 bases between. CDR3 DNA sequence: TGTGCCAGTCGGGGGTACTCCTACGAGCAGTACTTC. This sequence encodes CASRGYSYEQYF.

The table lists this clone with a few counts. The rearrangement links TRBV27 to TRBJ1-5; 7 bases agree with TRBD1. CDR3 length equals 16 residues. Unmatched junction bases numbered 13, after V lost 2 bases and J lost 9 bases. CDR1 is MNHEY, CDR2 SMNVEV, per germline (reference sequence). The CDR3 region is CASSLTNPAGGVPQHF. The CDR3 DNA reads TGTGCCAGCAGTTTAACCAACCCGGCAGGGGGTGTGCCCCAGCATTTT.

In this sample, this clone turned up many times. The CDR3 spells CASRGAGTSGDPYSDTQYF. Written as DNA, the CDR3 is TGTGCCAGCAGGGGGGCAGGAACTAGCGGGGACCCCTACTCAGATACGCAGTATTTT. This chain joins TRBV11-2 and TRBJ2-3; 10 positions match TRBD2. This CDR3 is 19 amino acids long. The J segment lost 4 bases and the V segment lost 6 bases, leaving 19 bases of the junction unmatched. CDR1 and CDR2 (germline): SGHAT, FQNNGV.

The CDR3 region has the DNA TGTGCCACCAGTGACCGAGGTCCCTCGGCAGATACGCAGTATTTT. Translation: CATSDRGPSADTQYF. This chain links TRBV24-1 with TRBJ2-3; D not resolved. Trimming removed 4 bases at V and 4 bases at J, with 14 bases between. CDR1 KGHDR and CDR2 SFDVKD come from the germline V gene. CDR3 size: 15 residues.

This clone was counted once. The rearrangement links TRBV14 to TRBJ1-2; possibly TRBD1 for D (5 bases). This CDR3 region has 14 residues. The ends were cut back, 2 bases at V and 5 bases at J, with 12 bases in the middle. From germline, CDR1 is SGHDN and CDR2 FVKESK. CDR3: CASSQIFGGYGYTF. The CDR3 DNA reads TGTGCCAGCAGCCAAATATTTGGGGGGTATGGCTACACCTTC.

The CDR3: CASSSSGFYEQYF. DNA for the CDR3: TGTGCCAGCAGTTCCTCGGGGTTCTACGAGCAGTACTTC. This rearrangement joins TRBV27 to TRBJ2-7, with a tentative D call TRBD2 (5 bases). The V gene lost 4 bases and the J gene lost 3 bases, with 10 bases spanning the gap. The CDR3 contains 13 residues. CDR1 and CDR2 from the germline V gene are MNHEY and SMNVEV (reference sequence).

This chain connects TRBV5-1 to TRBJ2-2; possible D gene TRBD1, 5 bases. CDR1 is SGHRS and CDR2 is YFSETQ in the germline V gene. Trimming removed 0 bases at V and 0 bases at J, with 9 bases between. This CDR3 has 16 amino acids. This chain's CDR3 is CASSLGGGTNTGELFF. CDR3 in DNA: TGCGCCAGCAGCTTGGGGGGCGGAACGAACACCGGGGAGCTGTTTTTT. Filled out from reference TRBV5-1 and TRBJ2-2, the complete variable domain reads KAGVTQTPRYLIKTRGQQVTLSCSPISGHRSVSWYQQTPGQGLQFLFEYFSETQRNKGNFPGRFSGRQFSNSRSEMNVSTLELGDSALYLCASSLGGGTNTGELFFGEGSRLTVL.

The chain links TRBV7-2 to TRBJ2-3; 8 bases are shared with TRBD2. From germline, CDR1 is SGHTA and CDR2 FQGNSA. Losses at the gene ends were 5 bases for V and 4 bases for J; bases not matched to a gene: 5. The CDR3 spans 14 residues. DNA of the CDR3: TGTGCCAGCAGCCCCTTGCGGGGGGCAGATACGCAGTATTTT. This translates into CASSPLRGADTQYF. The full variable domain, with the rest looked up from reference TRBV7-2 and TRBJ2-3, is GAGVSQSPSNKVTEKGKDVELRCDPISGHTALYWYRQSLGQGLEFLIYFQGNSAPDKSGLPSDRFSAERTGGSVSTLTIQRTQQEDSAVYLCASSPLRGADTQYFGPGTRLTVL.

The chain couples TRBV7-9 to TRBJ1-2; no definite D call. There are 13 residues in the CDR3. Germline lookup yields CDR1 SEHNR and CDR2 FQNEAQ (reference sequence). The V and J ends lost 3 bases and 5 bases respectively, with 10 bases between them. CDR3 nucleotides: TGTGCCAGCAGCTTCGGTGACTATTATGGCTACACCTTC. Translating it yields CASSFGDYYGYTF.

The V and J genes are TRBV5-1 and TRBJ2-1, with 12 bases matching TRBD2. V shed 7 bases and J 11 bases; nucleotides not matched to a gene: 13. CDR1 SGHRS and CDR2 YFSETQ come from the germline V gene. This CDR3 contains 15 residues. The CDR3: CASVPLAGGPIKQFF. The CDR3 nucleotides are TGCGCCAGCGTCCCCCTAGCGGGGGGGCCGATAAAGCAGTTCTTC.

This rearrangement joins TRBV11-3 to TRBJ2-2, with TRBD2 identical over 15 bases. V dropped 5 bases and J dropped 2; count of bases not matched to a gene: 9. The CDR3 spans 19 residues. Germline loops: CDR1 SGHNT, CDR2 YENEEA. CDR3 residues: CASSLLGLAGGPNTGELFF. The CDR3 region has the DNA TGTGCCAGCAGCCTCCTGGGACTAGCGGGGGGACCTAACACCGGGGAGCTGTTTTTT.

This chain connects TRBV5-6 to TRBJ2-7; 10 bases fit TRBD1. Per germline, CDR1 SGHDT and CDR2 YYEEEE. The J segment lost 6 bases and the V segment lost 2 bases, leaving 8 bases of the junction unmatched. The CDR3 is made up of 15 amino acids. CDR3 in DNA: TGTGCCAGCAGCTTTCGACAGGGGGCTGCTTTCGAGCAGTACTTC. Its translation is CASSFRQGAAFEQYF.

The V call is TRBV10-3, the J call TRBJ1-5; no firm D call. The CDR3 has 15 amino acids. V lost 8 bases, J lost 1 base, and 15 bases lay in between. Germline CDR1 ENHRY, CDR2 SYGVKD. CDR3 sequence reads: CAIRGDETSNQPQHF. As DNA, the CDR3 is TGTGCCATCCGAGGCGACGAAACAAGCAATCAGCCCCAGCATTTT.

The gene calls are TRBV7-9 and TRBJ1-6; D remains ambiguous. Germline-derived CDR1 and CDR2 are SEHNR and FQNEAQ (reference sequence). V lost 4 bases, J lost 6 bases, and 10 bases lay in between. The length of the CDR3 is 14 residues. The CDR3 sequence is CASSWAYSNSPLHF. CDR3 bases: TGTGCCAGCAGCTGGGCGTATAGTAATTCACCCCTCCACTTT. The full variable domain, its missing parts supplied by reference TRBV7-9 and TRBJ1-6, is DTGVSQNPRHKITKRGQNVTFRCDPISEHNRLYWYRQTLGQGPEFLTYFQNEAQLEKSRLLSDRFSAERPKGSFSTLEIQRTEQGDSAMYLCASSWAYSNSPLHFGNGTRLTVT.

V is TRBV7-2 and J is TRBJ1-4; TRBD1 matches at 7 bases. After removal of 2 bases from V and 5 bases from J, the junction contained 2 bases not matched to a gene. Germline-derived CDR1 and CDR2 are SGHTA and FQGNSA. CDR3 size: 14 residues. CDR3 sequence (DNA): TGTGCCAGCAGCTTACAGGGGGTAAATGAAAAACTGTTTTTT. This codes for CASSLQGVNEKLFF.

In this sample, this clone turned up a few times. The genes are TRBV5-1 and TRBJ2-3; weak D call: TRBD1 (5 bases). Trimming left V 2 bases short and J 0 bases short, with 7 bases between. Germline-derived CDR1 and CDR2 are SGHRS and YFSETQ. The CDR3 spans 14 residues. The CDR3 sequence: CASSLGDSTDTQYF. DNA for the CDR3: TGCGCCAGCAGCTTAGGGGATAGCACAGATACGCAGTATTTT.

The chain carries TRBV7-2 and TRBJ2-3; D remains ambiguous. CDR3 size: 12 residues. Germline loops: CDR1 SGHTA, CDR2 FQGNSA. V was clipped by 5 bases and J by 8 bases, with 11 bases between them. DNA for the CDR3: TGTGCCAGCAGCGCTTATCTTAGTACGCAGTATTTT. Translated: CASSAYLSTQYF.

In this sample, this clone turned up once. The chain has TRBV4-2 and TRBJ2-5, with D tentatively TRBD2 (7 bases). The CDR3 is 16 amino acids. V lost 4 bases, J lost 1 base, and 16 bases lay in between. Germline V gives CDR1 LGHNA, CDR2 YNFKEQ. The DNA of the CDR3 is TGTGCCAGCAGCCGAGATGGGGCGGGGGCCCAAGAGACCCAGTACTTC. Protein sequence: CASSRDGAGAQETQYF.

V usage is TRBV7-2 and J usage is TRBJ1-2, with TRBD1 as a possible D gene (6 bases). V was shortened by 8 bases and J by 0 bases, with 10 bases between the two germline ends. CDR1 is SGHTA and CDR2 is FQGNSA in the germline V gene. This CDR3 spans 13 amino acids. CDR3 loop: CASSQGPNYGYTF. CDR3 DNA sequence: TGTGCCAGCTCACAGGGCCCTAACTATGGCTACACCTTC.

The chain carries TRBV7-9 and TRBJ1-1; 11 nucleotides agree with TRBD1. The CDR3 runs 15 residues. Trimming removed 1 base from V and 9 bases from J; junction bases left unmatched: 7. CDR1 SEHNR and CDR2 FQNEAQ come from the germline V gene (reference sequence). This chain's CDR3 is CASSLDGTGGQKAFF. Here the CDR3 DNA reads TGTGCCAGCAGCTTAGATGGGACAGGGGGGCAAAAAGCTTTCTTT.

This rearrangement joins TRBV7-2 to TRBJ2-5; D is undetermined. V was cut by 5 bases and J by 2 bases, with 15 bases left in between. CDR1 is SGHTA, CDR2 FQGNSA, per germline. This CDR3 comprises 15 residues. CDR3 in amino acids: CASSPLPARQETQYF. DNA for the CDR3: TGTGCCAGCAGCCCCCTTCCTGCCAGACAAGAGACCCAGTACTTC.

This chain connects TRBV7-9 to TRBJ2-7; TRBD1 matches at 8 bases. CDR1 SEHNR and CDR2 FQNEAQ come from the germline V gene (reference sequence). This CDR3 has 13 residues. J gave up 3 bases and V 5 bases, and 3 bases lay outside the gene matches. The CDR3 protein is CASSRGQGYEQYF. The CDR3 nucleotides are TGTGCCAGCAGCCGAGGACAGGGCTACGAGCAGTACTTC.

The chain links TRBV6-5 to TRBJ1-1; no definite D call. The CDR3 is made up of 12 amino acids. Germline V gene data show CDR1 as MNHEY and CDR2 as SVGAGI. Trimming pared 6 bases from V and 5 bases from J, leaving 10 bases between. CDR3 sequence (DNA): TGTGCCAGCAGCCCACAAGTTACTGAAGCTTTCTTT. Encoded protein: CASSPQVTEAFF.